The 30 T cell receptor beta chains reported below all come from one sample, sequenced in a study of T-cell memory formation after mild COVID-19. TCRdb ran MiXCR on the 5' RACE reads and lists one entry per CDR3 protein. The table shows 410,000 or so distinct CDR3 sequences, with less than 25% occurring only once. Material: PBMCs or a T cell subset sorted from them (not recorded which). The receptors stem from an adult woman who had mild COVID-19 (a few samples of this study predate the infection). Cell type and time point are not known.

The chain couples TRBV15 to TRBJ2-3; D gene ambiguous. V dropped 0 bases and J dropped 6 bases, with 7 bases sitting between them. Germline assignment: CDR1 LNHNV and CDR2 YYDKDF (reference sequence). This CDR3 is built from 13 residues. The CDR3: CATSRDFGDTQYF. Here the CDR3 DNA reads TGTGCCACCAGCAGAGATTTTGGGGATACGCAGTATTTT.

In DNA, the CDR3 is TGTGCCACCAGTGGTAACAGGGACTTCTATGGCTACACCTTC. The encoded protein is CATSGNRDFYGYTF. This chain uses TRBV24-1 with TRBJ1-2, with D possibly being TRBD1 (6 bases). The length of the CDR3 is 14 residues. The V end lost 5 bases, the J end lost 4 bases, and 13 bases lay between the germline ends. CDR1 is KGHDR, CDR2 SFDVKD, per germline.

The rearrangement uses TRBV12-3 or TRBV12-4 and TRBJ2-5; 9 positions match TRBD1. CDR3 length equals 16 residues. The ends lost 6 bases at V and 3 bases at J; junction bases unmatched: 11. The CDR3 region is CASRNTGGLPKETQYF. CDR3 nucleotides: TGTGCCAGCAGGAACACAGGGGGCCTACCGAAAGAGACCCAGTACTTC.

This clonotype was detected once. This rearrangement joins TRBV4-2 to TRBJ2-1; the D call may be TRBD1 or TRBD2 (6 bases each). V dropped 0 bases and J dropped 3 bases, with 15 bases sitting between them. The length of the CDR3 is 17 residues. Germline V CDR1 and CDR2: LGHNA, YNFKEQ. CDR3 sequence: CASSQDVRGPFYNEQFF. The CDR3 region has the DNA TGTGCCAGCAGCCAAGATGTCCGGGGGCCCTTCTACAATGAGCAGTTCTTC.

The chain combines TRBV19 with TRBJ2-1; 9 bases agree with TRBD2. With V trimmed by 3 bases and J by 9 bases, 12 bases remained unmatched. Germline CDR1 LNHDA, CDR2 SQIVND (reference sequence). The CDR3 length is 16 residues. The CDR3 protein is CASSISRGGAISEQFF. In nucleotides, the CDR3 is TGTGCCAGTAGTATTTCTCGCGGGGGGGCCATCAGTGAGCAGTTCTTC.

This clonotype was found a few times. V gene TRBV7-9 combines with J gene TRBJ2-7; D possibly corresponds to TRBD1 (6 bases). V lost 4 bases to trimming and J lost 2 bases, with 15 bases between them. This CDR3 region has 15 residues. Germline CDR1 SEHNR, CDR2 FQNEAQ (reference sequence). CDR3 amino acids: CASSYPGESPYEQYF. The CDR3 coding sequence is TGTGCCAGCAGCTACCCAGGGGAGTCGCCCTACGAGCAGTACTTC. Variable domain in full (rest from reference TRBV7-9 and TRBJ2-7): DTGVSQNPRHKITKRGQNVTFRCDPISEHNRLYWYRQTLGQGPEFLTYFQNEAQLEKSRLLSDRFSAERPKGSFSTLEIQRTEQGDSAMYLCASSYPGESPYEQYFGPGTRLTVT.

This clonotype showed up just a few times. This sequence joins TRBV7-3 and TRBJ2-1, with 7 bases fitting TRBD2. The CDR3 is 16 residues long. V dropped 5 bases and J dropped 0; count of bases not matched to a gene: 7. Germline V lookup: CDR1 SGHTA, CDR2 FQGTGA. This CDR3 reads CASSLQSGDSYNEQFF. The CDR3 DNA reads as TGTGCCAGCAGCCTCCAAAGCGGGGACTCCTACAATGAGCAGTTCTTC.

The chain links TRBV4-2 to TRBJ2-1; D gene unclear. With 0 bases removed from V and 2 bases from J, the gap between germline ends came to 5 bases. Germline V gene data show CDR1 as LGHNA and CDR2 as YNFKEQ. The CDR3 runs 14 residues. For the CDR3, the DNA is TGTGCCAGCAGCCAAGACGGTACCTACAATGAGCAGTTCTTC. Translation gives CASSQDGTYNEQFF.

The J gene is TRBJ2-1, the V gene TRBV12-3 or TRBV12-4; 12 nucleotides align to TRBD1. The CDR3 runs to 14 residues. V shed 6 bases and J 7 bases; nucleotides not matched to a gene: 4. DNA of the CDR3: TGTGCCAGCAGGAGGGGACAGGGGGCAAATGAGCAGTTCTTC. Encoded protein: CASRRGQGANEQFF.

In this sample, this clonotype turned up a few times. J is TRBJ2-7 and V is TRBV7-9; TRBD2 agrees at 9 bases. This CDR3 comprises 13 residues. V lost 3 bases to trimming and J lost 8 bases; unmatched junction nucleotides: 5. Germline V gene data show CDR1 as SEHNR and CDR2 as FQNEAQ (reference sequence). This CDR3 reads CASSFSGGYQQYF. The CDR3 nucleotides read TGTGCCAGCAGCTTCAGCGGGGGGTATCAGCAGTACTTC.

V is TRBV5-1 and J is TRBJ2-5; D remains unclear. The CDR3 contains 13 residues. The V end was cut by 3 bases, the J end by 4 bases, with 10 bases between. From germline, CDR1 is SGHRS and CDR2 YFSETQ. CDR3 nucleotide sequence: TGCGCCAGCAGCTCCAGGTTAGGAGAGACCCAGTACTTC. Its translation: CASSSRLGETQYF.

The gene calls are TRBV6-2 or TRBV6-3 and TRBJ2-4; a possible D gene is TRBD1 (6 bases). The length of the CDR3 is 14 residues. Germline CDR1 reads MNHEY; CDR2 reads SVGEGT. Trimming left V 8 bases short and J 6 bases short, with 17 bases between. The CDR3 loop is CASSGTQEINIQYF. Here the CDR3 DNA reads TGTGCCAGCTCTGGGACACAGGAGATAAACATTCAGTACTTC.

This clonotype has just a few counts. The chain joins TRBV29-1 to TRBJ2-1; 12 positions match TRBD2. J gave up 6 bases and V 0 bases, and 3 bases lay outside the gene matches. CDR1 is SQVTM, CDR2 ANQGSEA, per germline. The CDR3 has 15 residues. The CDR3 DNA reads as TGCAGCGTTGAAGACGGACTAGCGGGAATCAATGAGCAGTTCTTC. Its translation is CSVEDGLAGINEQFF.

The chain employs TRBV6-4 and TRBJ2-1, with TRBD2 matching over 16 bases. Unmatched junction bases numbered 11, after V lost 6 bases and J lost 9 bases. The CDR3 contains 17 residues. The germline V gene has CDR1 MRHNA and CDR2 SNTAGT. For the CDR3, the DNA is TGTGCCAGCAGGGCCGGGACTAGCGGGAGGGCATGGAGTGAGCAGTTCTTC. Translating it yields CASRAGTSGRAWSEQFF.

This clonotype turned up a few times. V is TRBV6-5 and J is TRBJ2-7, with TRBD2 matching 11 bases. This CDR3 has 17 amino acids. The junction had 11 bases not matched to a gene; V was cut back by 5 bases and J by 2 bases. Germline CDR1 and CDR2: MNHEY and SVGAGI. The CDR3 nucleotides read TGTGCCAGCAGTAGGCTAGCGGGGGGTGACAAGACCTACGAGCAGTACTTC. Amino acid sequence: CASSRLAGGDKTYEQYF.

This clonotype was seen only a few times. The chain recombines TRBV10-3 with TRBJ2-7; tentatively, D is TRBD1 (5 bases). Trimming removed 3 bases at V and 3 bases at J, with 15 bases between. The CDR3 is 15 amino acids. The germline V gene has CDR1 ENHRY and CDR2 SYGVKD. CDR3 sequence: CAISDRQLPFYEQYF. The CDR3 coding sequence is TGTGCCATCAGTGACAGACAGCTCCCCTTCTACGAGCAGTACTTC.

This clonotype was counted between two and nine times. The V gene is TRBV12-3 or TRBV12-4, the J gene TRBJ2-5; tentatively, D is TRBD1 (6 bases). With 6 bases removed from V and 2 bases from J, the gap between germline ends came to 16 bases. The CDR3 runs 15 residues. In nucleotides, the CDR3 is TGTGCCAGCAGCGATCGGACAGCTTTTCAAGAGACCCAGTACTTC. Amino acid sequence: CASSDRTAFQETQYF.

As regards this clonotype: At one of its ends the junction is not consistent with the germline gene, which may arise from a read error. The rearrangement links TRBV6-6 to TRBJ1-6; possibly TRBD1 for D (5 bases). The CDR3 contains 12 residues. Germline V gene lookup returns CDR1 MNHNY and CDR2 SVGAGI (reference sequence). The CDR3 loop reads CASSLRGPKKGF. The CDR3 bases are TGTGCCAGCAGTTTGAGGGGACCTAAGAAAGGCTTT.

The chain links TRBV20-1 to TRBJ2-2; D is ambiguous. The CDR3 covers 10 residues. Germline V gene lookup returns CDR1 DFQATT and CDR2 SNEGSKA (reference sequence). Deletions cut 2 bases from V and 6 bases from J, with 1 base between. The DNA for the CDR3 is TGCAGTGCTAGATCCGGGGAGCTGTTTTTT. Its protein product is CSARSGELFF.

The chain has TRBV7-2 and TRBJ2-3; 9 bases fit TRBD1. The CDR3 consists of 14 residues. The V gene's germline CDR1 is SGHTA and CDR2 FQGNSA. CDR3 region: CVSALGQGADTQYF. The CDR3 nucleotides read TGTGTCTCGGCGTTGGGACAGGGTGCAGATACGCAGTATTTT.

V and J are TRBV6-6 and TRBJ1-5; no reliable D call. Between the trimmed V and J ends, which lost 8 bases and 5 bases, there was a span of 10 bases. The V gene's germline CDR1 is MNHNY and CDR2 SVGAGI (reference sequence). The CDR3 is 12 residues long. CDR3 residues: CASSYLDQPQHF. CDR3 bases: TGTGCCAGCTCGTACCTGGATCAGCCCCAGCATTTT.

This clonotype was seen a few times. V usage is TRBV11-2 and J usage is TRBJ2-1, with 9 bases fitting TRBD1. The germline V gene encodes CDR1 SGHAT and CDR2 FQNNGV. The CDR3 spans 17 residues. The ends lost 1 base at V and 5 bases at J; junction bases unmatched: 9. The CDR3 sequence is CASSLGWGQGIDNEQFF. For the CDR3, the DNA is TGTGCCAGCAGCTTAGGATGGGGACAGGGAATTGACAATGAGCAGTTCTTC. Using reference TRBV11-2 and TRBJ2-1 for the parts outside the CDR3, the full variable domain is EAGVAQSPRYKIIEKRQSVAFWCNPISGHATLYWYQQILGQGPKLLIQFQNNGVVDDSQLPKDRFSAERLKGVDSTLKIQPAKLEDSAVYLCASSLGWGQGIDNEQFFGPGTRLTVL.

This chain links TRBV18 with TRBJ2-2; perhaps D is TRBD1 or TRBD2 (5 bases each). Trimming removed 4 bases from V and 4 bases from J, with 7 bases in between. Germline V CDR1 and CDR2: KGHSH, LQKENI. The CDR3 covers 13 residues. The CDR3 sequence is CASSRDVTGELFF. The CDR3 bases are TGTGCCAGCTCACGGGACGTCACCGGGGAGCTGTTTTTT.

This chain uses TRBV19 with TRBJ1-1, with 7 bases matching TRBD1. Germline-derived CDR1 and CDR2 are LNHDA and SQIVND (reference sequence). The CDR3 runs to 14 residues. V trimming: 5 bases; J trimming: 5 bases; junction bases outside the gene matches: 8. CDR3 sequence (DNA): TGTGCCAGTAGTTTACAGGGGCCCCCGACTGAAGCTTTCTTT. Its protein product is CASSLQGPPTEAFF.

Only a few counts were recorded for this clonotype. The V call is TRBV12-3 or TRBV12-4, the J call TRBJ2-3, with 9 nucleotides matching TRBD2. The CDR3 is 15 residues long. V was pared by 5 bases and J by 5 bases, with 8 bases of the junction left unmatched. The CDR3 sequence: CASSLLRGGLDTQYF. CDR3 nucleotides: TGTGCCAGCAGTCTCCTGCGGGGGGGCTTAGATACGCAGTATTTT.

V usage is TRBV6-4 and J usage is TRBJ1-4, with 9 nucleotides matching TRBD1. V gave up 10 bases and J gave up 7 bases; unmatched junction bases: 7. CDR3 length equals 13 residues. CDR1 and CDR2 from the germline V gene are MRHNA and SNTAGT. The DNA of the CDR3 is TGTGCCATTACACAGGGGGCGATTGAAAAACTGTTTTTT. Translating it yields CAITQGAIEKLFF.

This clonotype was observed a few times. This rearrangement joins TRBV5-5 to TRBJ2-5, with 8 bases that match TRBD2. From germline, CDR1 is SGHKS and CDR2 YYEKEE (reference sequence). CDR3 length: 17 residues. J gave up 5 bases and V 0 bases, and 12 bases lay outside the gene matches. The CDR3 region is CASSLELAATGGETQYF. CDR3 nucleotide sequence: TGTGCCAGCAGCTTGGAACTAGCGGCAACCGGGGGGGAGACCCAGTACTTC.

This sequence joins TRBV7-8 and TRBJ2-1; 9 bases agree with TRBD2. Germline CDR1 is SGHVS and CDR2 is FQNEAQ. Trimming removed 6 bases from V and 3 bases from J; junction bases left unmatched: 6. This CDR3 has 15 amino acids. This CDR3 is CASSSSGMSYNEQFF. CDR3 sequence (DNA): TGTGCCAGCAGTTCTAGCGGGATGAGCTACAATGAGCAGTTCTTC.

The CDR3 loop is CASKGGSYEQYF. The DNA of the CDR3 is TGTGCCAGCAAGGGCGGGAGCTACGAGCAGTACTTC. This chain uses TRBV12-3 or TRBV12-4 with TRBJ2-7, with 7 bases that match TRBD2. CDR3 length: 12 amino acids. The ends lost 7 bases at V and 3 bases at J; junction bases unmatched: 3.

The J gene is TRBJ2-7, the V gene TRBV6-2 or TRBV6-3; 7 bases fit TRBD1. CDR1 and CDR2 from the germline V gene are MNHEY and SVGEGT. The CDR3 is made up of 14 amino acids. V was pared by 2 bases and J by 4 bases, with 5 bases of the junction left unmatched. CDR3 amino acids: CASSYLGTDYEQYF. The CDR3 DNA follows: TGTGCCAGCAGTTACCTCGGGACAGATTACGAGCAGTACTTC.